Presented here are 23 T cell receptor beta chains from one specimen sequenced in a study of shared clonotypes between healthy human individuals. Data came from immunoSEQ multiplex PCR; TCRdb stores just in-frame clones and leaves some out. This sample has around 1.6 million clones, with approximately 98% found just once. The sample consisted of naive CD4+ T cells sorted from blood. Subset meaning: CD45RA+ positively selected. The receptors come from a man aged 25-45 years in good health.

As regards this clone: One junction end does not reproduce the germline sequence, and a read error may be involved. The gene calls are TRBV11-2 and TRBJ2-1; D possibly uses TRBD1 or TRBD2 (6 bases each). The CDR3 spans 12 residues. Germline V gene lookup returns CDR1 SGHAT and CDR2 FQNNGV. The CDR3 spells CASSLGLEGGLF. The CDR3 coding sequence is TGTGCCAGCAGCTTAGGTCTCGAGGGGGGCCTCTTC.

The genes are TRBV5-4 and TRBJ2-5, with D possibly matching TRBD2 (5 bases). The CDR3 contains 16 residues. Germline CDR1 reads SGHNT; CDR2 reads YYREEE (reference sequence). Trimming stripped 4 bases from V and 2 bases from J, with 18 bases between. Written as DNA, the CDR3 is TGTGCCAGCAGCCCCCTTCTACGGGGAAAACAAGAGACCCAGTACTTC. Residues: CASSPLLRGKQETQYF. Full variable domain (remainder filled in from reference TRBV5-4 and TRBJ2-5): ETGVTQSPTHLIKTRGQQVTLRCSSQSGHNTVSWYQQALGQGPQFIFQYYREEENGRGNFPPRFSGLQFPNYSSELNVNALELDDSALYLCASSPLLRGKQETQYFGPGTRLLVL.

In this sample, this clone turned up once. The CDR3 nucleotides are TGCGCCAGCAGCTTGGCCTCACCTTTGAACGGCTACGAGCAGTACTTC. The encoded protein is CASSLASPLNGYEQYF. This chain uses TRBV5-1 with TRBJ2-7, with D unresolved. V was pared by 0 bases and J by 3 bases, with 16 bases between. This CDR3 spans 16 amino acids. Germline V gives CDR1 SGHRS, CDR2 YFSETQ.

A few counts support this clone. For the CDR3, the DNA is TGCGCCAGCAGCCAAGAACTAAAAGGGCCGTCCTACGAGCAGTACTTC. It is translated as CASSQELKGPSYEQYF. The chain carries TRBV4-1 and TRBJ2-7; unclear D gene. CDR3 length equals 16 residues. The V and J ends lost 0 bases and 1 base respectively, with 13 bases between them. Germline V CDR1 and CDR2: MGHRA, YSYEKL.

V and J are TRBV7-2 and TRBJ2-5; no reliable D call. The CDR3 spans 12 residues. Germline lookup yields CDR1 SGHTA and CDR2 FQGNSA. Trimming stripped 5 bases from V and 2 bases from J, with 6 bases between. The CDR3 protein is CASSISQETQYF. The CDR3 DNA sequence: TGTGCCAGCAGCATCAGTCAAGAGACCCAGTACTTC.

This clone was seen just once. The chain uses TRBV5-1 and TRBJ2-1; 13 nucleotides agree with TRBD2. This CDR3 spans 15 amino acids. V trimming: 7 bases; J trimming: 5 bases; junction bases outside the gene matches: 6. The germline V gene encodes CDR1 SGHRS and CDR2 YFSETQ. CDR3 loop: CASQLAGGDHNEQFF. CDR3 nucleotides: TGCGCCAGCCAACTAGCGGGAGGGGACCACAATGAGCAGTTCTTC.

The chain couples TRBV5-1 to TRBJ2-4, with TRBD1 as a possible D gene (6 bases). The CDR3 loop spans 16 amino acids. CDR1 SGHRS and CDR2 YFSETQ come from the germline V gene. The germline V and J ends were trimmed by 0 bases and 0 bases, with 10 bases remaining between them. CDR3 nucleotide sequence: TGCGCCAGCAGCTTGGCAGGACAGCTAGCCAAAAACATTCAGTACTTC. Translated, it gives CASSLAGQLAKNIQYF.

In its sample, this clone was seen once. The chain uses TRBV7-9 and TRBJ2-7; TRBD1 is a possible D gene (6 bases). The CDR3 is made up of 15 amino acids. The germline V and J ends were trimmed by 2 bases and 0 bases, with 11 bases remaining between them. Germline V gene sequence: CDR1 SEHNR, CDR2 FQNEAQ (reference sequence). As DNA, the CDR3 is TGTGCCAGCAGCTTACGGGACATCTTCTCCTACGAGCAGTACTTC. This translates into CASSLRDIFSYEQYF.

The rearrangement links TRBV6-6 to TRBJ1-4; D is ambiguous. Trimming removed 1 base from V and 5 bases from J, with 11 bases in between. Germline V lookup: CDR1 MNHNY, CDR2 SVGAGI (reference sequence). The CDR3 runs to 15 residues. The CDR3, as DNA: TGTGCCAGCAGTTACTATTCGGGAGAAAATGAAAAACTGTTTTTT. Translation gives CASSYYSGENEKLFF.

This chain joins TRBV11-3 and TRBJ2-7; TRBD2 might be the D (5 bases). The CDR3 length is 15 residues. The germline CDR1 and CDR2 sequences are SGHNT and YENEEA. Deletions cut 1 base from V and 3 bases from J, with 13 bases between. For the CDR3, the DNA is TGTGCCAGCAGCTTAGGGGCTGTCGGACTCTACGAGCAGTACTTC. Its protein product is CASSLGAVGLYEQYF. Full variable domain (rest looked up from reference TRBV11-3 and TRBJ2-7): EAGVVQSPRYKIIEKKQPVAFWCNPISGHNTLYWYLQNLGQGPELLIRYENEEAVDDSQLPKDRFSAERLKGVDSTLKIQPAELGDSAVYLCASSLGAVGLYEQYFGPGTRLTVT.

The rearrangement joins TRBV30 to TRBJ2-1; D ambiguous. The V end was cut by 5 bases, the J end by 6 bases, with 17 bases between. Germline V gene sequence: CDR1 GTSNPN, CDR2 SVGIG (reference sequence). The CDR3 contains 14 residues. This CDR3 reads CAWVLYWITNEQFF. The CDR3 DNA reads TGTGCCTGGGTTTTATATTGGATTACCAATGAGCAGTTCTTC.

V is TRBV25-1 and J is TRBJ2-7; D gene ambiguous. V lost 3 bases, J lost 3 bases, and 9 bases lay in between. Germline CDR1 and CDR2: MGHDK and SYGVNS. The CDR3 is 13 amino acids. CDR3 sequence (DNA): TGTGCCAGCAGTGAGTTTGTAGGCTACGAGCAGTACTTC. The encoded protein is CASSEFVGYEQYF.

The rearrangement links TRBV9 to TRBJ2-3, with TRBD2 matching over 8 bases. Per germline, CDR1 SGDLS and CDR2 YYNGEE. There are 17 residues in the CDR3. The V and J ends lost 0 bases and 1 base, in that order; junction bases with no gene match: 7. CDR3 DNA: TGTGCCAGCAGCGTAGTGGGGACTAGTTTTCGCACAGATACGCAGTATTTT. Translating it yields CASSVVGTSFRTDTQYF.

The V gene is TRBV5-1, the J gene TRBJ2-5; D possibly corresponds to TRBD1 (6 bases). CDR1 SGHRS and CDR2 YFSETQ come from the germline V gene. This CDR3 has 14 residues. Trimming took 5 bases from V and 5 from J, leaving 16 bases between them. The DNA for the CDR3 is TGCGCCAGCAGTTCAGGGGTAGGTCCGGAGACCCAGTACTTC. Its protein product is CASSSGVGPETQYF.

The chain uses TRBV9 and TRBJ1-1; 9 positions match TRBD1. After removal of 4 bases from V and 1 base from J, the junction contained 5 bases not matched to a gene. This CDR3 is built from 15 residues. The V gene's germline CDR1 is SGDLS and CDR2 YYNGEE. CDR3 nucleotides: TGTGCCAGCAGCCGTATGGACAGGGGGAACACTGAAGCTTTCTTT. It yields the protein CASSRMDRGNTEAFF. Together with reference TRBV9 and TRBJ1-1, the CDR3 gives the full variable domain: DSGVTQTPKHLITATGQRVTLRCSPRSGDLSVYWYQQSLDQGLQFLIQYYNGEERAKGNILERFSAQQFPDLHSELNLSSLELGDSALYFCASSRMDRGNTEAFFGQGTRLTVV.

This rearrangement joins TRBV15 to TRBJ1-2, with a weak D call TRBD1 (5 bases). The germline V gene encodes CDR1 LNHNV and CDR2 YYDKDF (reference sequence). This CDR3 contains 14 residues. V lost 3 bases to trimming and J lost 8 bases, with 16 bases between them. CDR3 sequence: CATSRGRGADGYTF. The CDR3 DNA is TGTGCCACCAGCAGGGGTAGAGGGGCGGACGGCTACACCTTC. The full variable domain, rest sourced from reference TRBV15 and TRBJ1-2, is DAMVIQNPRYQVTQFGKPVTLSCSQTLNHNVMYWYQQKSSQAPKLLFHYYDKDFNNEADTPDNFQSRRPNTSFCFLDIRSPGLGDTAMYLCATSRGRGADGYTFGSGTRLTVV.

The V gene is TRBV14, the J gene TRBJ1-4, with D perhaps matching TRBD1 (6 bases). This CDR3 spans 14 amino acids. Germline V CDR1 and CDR2: SGHDN, FVKESK. With 4 bases removed from V and 4 bases from J, the gap between germline ends came to 10 bases. This CDR3 reads CASSLQGRNEKLFF. CDR3 coding DNA: TGTGCCAGCAGCCTACAGGGTCGTAATGAAAAACTGTTTTTT. Variable domain in full (rest from reference TRBV14 and TRBJ1-4): EAGVTQFPSHSVIEKGQTVTLRCDPISGHDNLYWYRRVMGKEIKFLLHFVKESKQDESGMPNNRFLAERTGGTYSTLKVQPAELEDSGVYFCASSLQGRNEKLFFGSGTQLSVL.

The chain recombines TRBV19 with TRBJ2-1, with 13 bases matching TRBD2. Germline CDR1 reads LNHDA; CDR2 reads SQIVND (reference sequence). This CDR3 is built from 14 residues. Germline trimming cut 10 bases from V and 6 bases from J; bases unmatched to any gene: 6. CDR3 loop: CATSGLAGLNEQFF. The CDR3 DNA sequence: TGTGCCACCTCGGGACTAGCGGGACTCAATGAGCAGTTCTTC.

The genes are TRBV10-3 and TRBJ2-3, with 12 bases aligning to TRBD2. V lost 7 bases and J lost 5; bases outside the gene matches: 4. The CDR3 contains 14 residues. In germline, CDR1 is ENHRY, CDR2 SYGVKD. The CDR3 DNA follows: TGTGCCATCACCCCGGGACTAGCGGGAGATACGCAGTATTTT. Translating gives CAITPGLAGDTQYF.

The gene calls are TRBV18 and TRBJ2-3; D is unclear. Germline V gene sequence: CDR1 KGHSH, CDR2 LQKENI. The CDR3 totals 15 residues. V gave up 6 bases and J gave up 1 base, with 14 bases separating them. This CDR3 is CASSRFVQGTDTQYF. The CDR3 coding sequence is TGTGCCAGCTCCCGTTTTGTCCAGGGCACAGATACGCAGTATTTT. Drawing the rest from reference TRBV18 and TRBJ2-3, the complete variable domain is NAGVMQNPRHLVRRRGQEARLRCSPMKGHSHVYWYRQLPEEGLKFMVYLQKENIIDESGMPKERFSAEFPKEGPSILRIQQVVRGDSAAYFCASSRFVQGTDTQYFGPGTRLTVL.

The chain carries TRBV10-3 and TRBJ2-1, with TRBD1 matching 7 bases. J lost 5 bases, V lost 2 bases, and 3 bases had no gene match. The CDR3 totals 14 residues. Germline-derived CDR1 and CDR2 are ENHRY and SYGVKD. CDR3 nucleotides: TGTGCCATCAGTGAGGGACAGGACCACAATGAGCAGTTCTTC. This sequence encodes CAISEGQDHNEQFF.

This chain connects TRBV10-2 to TRBJ2-7, with D possibly TRBD1 on 5 matching bases. The germline V gene encodes CDR1 WSHSY and CDR2 SAAADI. The CDR3 has 13 residues. Between the trimmed V and J ends, which lost 6 bases and 1 base, there was a span of 10 bases. In DNA, the CDR3 is TGCGCCAGCAGACCGCCAGGGTCCTACGAGCAGTACTTC. Encoded protein: CASRPPGSYEQYF.

A word on this clone: Germline is not matched at one junction end, which may reflect a read error. The chain is built from TRBV11-3 and TRBJ2-7, with unresolved D. Germline CDR1 reads SGHNT; CDR2 reads YENEEA. The CDR3 totals 14 residues. The CDR3 coding sequence is TGTGCCAGCAGCCCAGGTGGGCCAACGAACGAGCGGTACTTC. This encodes CASSPGGPTNERYF. The full variable domain, its missing parts supplied by reference TRBV11-3 and TRBJ2-7, is EAGVVQSPRYKIIEKKQPVAFWCNPISGHNTLYWYLQNLGQGPELLIRYENEEAVDDSQLPKDRFSAERLKGVDSTLKIQPAELGDSAVYLCASSPGGPTNERYFGPGTRLTVT.